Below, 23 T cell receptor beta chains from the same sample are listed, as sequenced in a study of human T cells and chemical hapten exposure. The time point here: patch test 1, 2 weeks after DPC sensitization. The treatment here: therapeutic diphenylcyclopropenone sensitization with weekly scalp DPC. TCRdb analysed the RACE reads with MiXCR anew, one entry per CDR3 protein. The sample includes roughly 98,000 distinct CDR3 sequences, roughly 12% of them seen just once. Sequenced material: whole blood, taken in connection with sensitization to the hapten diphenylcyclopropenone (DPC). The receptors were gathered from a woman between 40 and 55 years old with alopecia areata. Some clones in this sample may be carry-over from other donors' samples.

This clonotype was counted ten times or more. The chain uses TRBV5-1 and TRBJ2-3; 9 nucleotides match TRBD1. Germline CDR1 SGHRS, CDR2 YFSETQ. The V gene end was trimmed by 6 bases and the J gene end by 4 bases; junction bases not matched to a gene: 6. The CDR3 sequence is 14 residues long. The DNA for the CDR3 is TGCGCCAGCAAGGATACAGGGGGCTCAGATACGCAGTATTTT. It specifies CASKDTGGSDTQYF. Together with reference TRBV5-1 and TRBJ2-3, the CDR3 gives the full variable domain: KAGVTQTPRYLIKTRGQQVTLSCSPISGHRSVSWYQQTPGQGLQFLFEYFSETQRNKGNFPGRFSGRQFSNSRSEMNVSTLELGDSALYLCASKDTGGSDTQYFGPGTRLTVL.

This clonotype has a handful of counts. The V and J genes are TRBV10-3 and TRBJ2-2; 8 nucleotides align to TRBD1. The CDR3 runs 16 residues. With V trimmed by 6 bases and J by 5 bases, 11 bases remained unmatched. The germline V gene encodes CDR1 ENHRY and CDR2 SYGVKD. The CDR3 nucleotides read TGTGCCATCAGCAGCCGACAGGGGAGTAGTACCGGGGAGCTGTTTTTT. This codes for CAISSRQGSSTGELFF.

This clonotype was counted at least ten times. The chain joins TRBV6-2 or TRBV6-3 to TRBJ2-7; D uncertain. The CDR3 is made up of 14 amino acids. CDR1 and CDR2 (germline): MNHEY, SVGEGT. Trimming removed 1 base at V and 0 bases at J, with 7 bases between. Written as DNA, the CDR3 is TGTGCCAGCAGTTACTTCGAGAGCTCCTACGAGCAGTACTTC. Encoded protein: CASSYFESSYEQYF.

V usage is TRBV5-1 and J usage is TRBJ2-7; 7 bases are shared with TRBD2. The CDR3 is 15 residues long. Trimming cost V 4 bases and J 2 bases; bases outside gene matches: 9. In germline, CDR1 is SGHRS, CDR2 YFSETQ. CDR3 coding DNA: TGCGCCAGCAGCCTCCTCGAGCGGGGAGCCTACGAGCAGTACTTC. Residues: CASSLLERGAYEQYF.

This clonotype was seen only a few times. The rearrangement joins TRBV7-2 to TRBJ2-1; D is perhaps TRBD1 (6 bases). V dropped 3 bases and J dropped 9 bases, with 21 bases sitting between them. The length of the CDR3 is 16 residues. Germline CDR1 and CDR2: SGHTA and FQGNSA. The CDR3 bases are TGTGCCAGCAGCTTGGCCGGCTCAGGGGTGTATGGTGAGCAGTTCTTC. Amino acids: CASSLAGSGVYGEQFF.

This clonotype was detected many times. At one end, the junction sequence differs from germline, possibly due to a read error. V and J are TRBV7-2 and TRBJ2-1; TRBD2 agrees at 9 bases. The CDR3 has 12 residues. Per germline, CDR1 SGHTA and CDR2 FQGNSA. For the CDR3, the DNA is TGTGCCAGCAGCTTAGAGGTAGCGGGAGTCGCTTTC. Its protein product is CASSLEVAGVAF.

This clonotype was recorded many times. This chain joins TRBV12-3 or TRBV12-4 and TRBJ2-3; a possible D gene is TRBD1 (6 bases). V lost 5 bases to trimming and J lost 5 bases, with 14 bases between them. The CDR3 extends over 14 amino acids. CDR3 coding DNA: TGTGCCAGCAGTAAAGGGGCAGGGGAAGATACGCAGTATTTT. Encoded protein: CASSKGAGEDTQYF.

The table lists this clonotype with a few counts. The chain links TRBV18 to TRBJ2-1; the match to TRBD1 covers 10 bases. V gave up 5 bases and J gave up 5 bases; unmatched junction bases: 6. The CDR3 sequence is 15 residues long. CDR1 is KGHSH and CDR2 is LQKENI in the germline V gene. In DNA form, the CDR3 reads TGTGCCAGCTCATCAGGGACAGGGGACCACAATGAGCAGTTCTTC. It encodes CASSSGTGDHNEQFF. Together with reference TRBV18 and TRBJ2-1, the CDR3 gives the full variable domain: NAGVMQNPRHLVRRRGQEARLRCSPMKGHSHVYWYRQLPEEGLKFMVYLQKENIIDESGMPKERFSAEFPKEGPSILRIQQVVRGDSAAYFCASSSGTGDHNEQFFGPGTRLTVL.

The CDR3: CASSLGRIGNQPQHF. As DNA, the CDR3 is TGTGCCAGCAGTCTAGGAAGGATAGGCAATCAGCCCCAGCATTTT. The gene calls are TRBV28 and TRBJ1-5; D gene unclear. Trimming left V 5 bases short and J 2 bases short, with 13 bases between. This CDR3 region has 15 residues. In germline, CDR1 is MDHEN, CDR2 SYDVKM.

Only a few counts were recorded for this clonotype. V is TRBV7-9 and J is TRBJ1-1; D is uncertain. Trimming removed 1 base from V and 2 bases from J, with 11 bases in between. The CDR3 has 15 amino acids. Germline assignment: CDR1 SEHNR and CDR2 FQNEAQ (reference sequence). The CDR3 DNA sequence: TGTGCCAGCAGCTTAGATTGGAAGGGAAACACTGAAGCTTTCTTT. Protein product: CASSLDWKGNTEAFF.

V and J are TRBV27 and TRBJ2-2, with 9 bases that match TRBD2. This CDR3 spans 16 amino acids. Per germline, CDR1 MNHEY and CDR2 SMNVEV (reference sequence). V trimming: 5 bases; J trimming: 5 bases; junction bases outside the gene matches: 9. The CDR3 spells CASSLLAGTRTGELFF. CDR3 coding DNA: TGTGCCAGCAGTCTCCTAGCGGGAACGAGAACCGGGGAGCTGTTTTTT.

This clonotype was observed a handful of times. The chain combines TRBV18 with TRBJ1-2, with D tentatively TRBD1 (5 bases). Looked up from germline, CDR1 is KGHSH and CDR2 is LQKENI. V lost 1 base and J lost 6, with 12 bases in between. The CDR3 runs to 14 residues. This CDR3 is CASSPQEGPDGYTF. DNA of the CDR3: TGTGCCAGCTCACCACAGGAGGGGCCGGATGGCTACACCTTC.

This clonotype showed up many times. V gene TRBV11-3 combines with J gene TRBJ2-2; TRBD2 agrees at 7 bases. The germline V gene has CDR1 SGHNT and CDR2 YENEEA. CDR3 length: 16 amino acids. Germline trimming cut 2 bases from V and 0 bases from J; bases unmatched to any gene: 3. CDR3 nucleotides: TGTGCCAGCAGCTTAATTGCGGGAGCGAACACCGGGGAGCTGTTTTTT. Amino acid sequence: CASSLIAGANTGELFF.

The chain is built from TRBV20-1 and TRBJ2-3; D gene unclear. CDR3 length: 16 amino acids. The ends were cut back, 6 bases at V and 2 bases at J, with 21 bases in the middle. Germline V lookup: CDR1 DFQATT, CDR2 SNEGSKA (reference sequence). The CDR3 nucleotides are TGCAGTGCAACGAAATCTCCTAACTTCCCCACAGATACGCAGTATTTT. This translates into CSATKSPNFPTDTQYF.

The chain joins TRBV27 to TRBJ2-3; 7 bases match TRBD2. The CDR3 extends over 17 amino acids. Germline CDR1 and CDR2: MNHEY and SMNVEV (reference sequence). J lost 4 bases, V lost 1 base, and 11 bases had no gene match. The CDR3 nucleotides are TGTGCCAGCAGTTTATTGAGCGGGACCGGTGGGGCAGATACGCAGTATTTT. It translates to CASSLLSGTGGADTQYF.

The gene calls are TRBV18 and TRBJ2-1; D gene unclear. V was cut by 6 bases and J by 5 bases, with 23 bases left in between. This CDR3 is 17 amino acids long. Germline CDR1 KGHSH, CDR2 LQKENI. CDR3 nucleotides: TGTGCCAGCTCTCTCCTTTTGTATGGGGTCCCCAACAATGAGCAGTTCTTC. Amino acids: CASSLLLYGVPNNEQFF.

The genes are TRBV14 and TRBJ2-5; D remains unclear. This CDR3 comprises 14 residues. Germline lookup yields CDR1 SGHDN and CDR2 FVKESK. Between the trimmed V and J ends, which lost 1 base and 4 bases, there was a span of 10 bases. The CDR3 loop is CASSQGARRETQYF. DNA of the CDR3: TGTGCCAGCAGCCAAGGGGCAAGGAGAGAGACCCAGTACTTC.

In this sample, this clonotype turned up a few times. CDR3 protein: CASRSNAGQLYNEQFF. The CDR3 DNA reads as TGTGCCAGCAGATCGAATGCGGGACAGTTATACAATGAGCAGTTCTTC. The V gene is TRBV6-1, the J gene TRBJ2-1; tentative D call: TRBD1 (7 bases). Germline V gene sequence: CDR1 MNHNS, CDR2 SASEGT. The CDR3 spans 16 residues. The germline V and J ends were trimmed by 6 bases and 4 bases, with 19 bases remaining between them.

In nucleotides, the CDR3 is TGTGCCAGCAGTTTCCGGGAACAGTTCTTC. Translating gives CASSFREQFF. The rearrangement joins TRBV28 to TRBJ2-1, with TRBD2 as a possible D gene (5 bases). Trimming cost V 3 bases and J 13 bases, with 7 bases left between them. The CDR3 is 10 residues long. Per the germline V gene, CDR1 is MDHEN and CDR2 is SYDVKM.

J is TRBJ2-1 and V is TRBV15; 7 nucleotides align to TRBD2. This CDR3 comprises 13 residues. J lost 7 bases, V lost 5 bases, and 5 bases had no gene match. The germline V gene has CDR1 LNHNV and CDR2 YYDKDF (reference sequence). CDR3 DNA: TGTGCCACCAGCGGACCTAGCGGTAATGAGCAGTTCTTC. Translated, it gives CATSGPSGNEQFF.

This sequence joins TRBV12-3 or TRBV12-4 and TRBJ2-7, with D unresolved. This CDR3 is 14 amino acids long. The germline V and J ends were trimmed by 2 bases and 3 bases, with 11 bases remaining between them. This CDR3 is CASSLTDGYYEQYF. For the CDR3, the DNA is TGTGCCAGCAGTTTAACGGACGGGTACTACGAGCAGTACTTC.

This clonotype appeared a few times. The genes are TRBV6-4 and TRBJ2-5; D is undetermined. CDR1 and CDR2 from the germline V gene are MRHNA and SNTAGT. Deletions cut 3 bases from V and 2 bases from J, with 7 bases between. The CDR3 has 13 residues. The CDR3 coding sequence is TGTGCCAGCAGTGAAACTCATCAAGAGACCCAGTACTTC. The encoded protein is CASSETHQETQYF.

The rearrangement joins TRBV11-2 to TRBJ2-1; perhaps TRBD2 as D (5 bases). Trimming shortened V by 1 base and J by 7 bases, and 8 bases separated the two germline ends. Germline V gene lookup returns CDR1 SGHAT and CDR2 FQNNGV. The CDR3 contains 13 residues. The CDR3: CASSLGLTNEQFF. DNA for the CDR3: TGTGCCAGCAGCTTAGGACTAACGAATGAGCAGTTCTTC.